This entry is about one T cell receptor beta chain. Antigen unknown. The data originate from a study of T cell responses to AZD1222 COVID-19 vaccine. Study overall: Second-dose schedules of about 4 or about 12 weeks were combined.

Profiled with immunoSEQ multiplex PCR; TCRdb holds only in-frame clones, not every one. The table has around 200,000 clones, approximately 91% seen once. Study-level points and caveats: The donor cohort was predominantly white British with a female majority, and clonal diversity may have been underestimated. Dominant CD4 TCR responses targeted spike regions 160-218 and 743-854.

This receptor was identified in an adult in good health. The specimen comprised peripheral blood, sampled on day 0 of AZD1222 vaccination.

The CDR3 DNA follows: TGTGCCAGCAGCTTAGCCGGGAGTGAGGAGACCCAGTACTTC. This codes for CASSLAGSEETQYF. V is TRBV13 and J is TRBJ2-5; tentative D call: TRBD2 (6 bases). Germline V gene data show CDR1 as PRHDT and CDR2 as FYEKMQ (reference sequence). CDR3 length: 14 amino acids. V was shortened by 1 base and J by 5 bases, with 11 bases between the two germline ends.